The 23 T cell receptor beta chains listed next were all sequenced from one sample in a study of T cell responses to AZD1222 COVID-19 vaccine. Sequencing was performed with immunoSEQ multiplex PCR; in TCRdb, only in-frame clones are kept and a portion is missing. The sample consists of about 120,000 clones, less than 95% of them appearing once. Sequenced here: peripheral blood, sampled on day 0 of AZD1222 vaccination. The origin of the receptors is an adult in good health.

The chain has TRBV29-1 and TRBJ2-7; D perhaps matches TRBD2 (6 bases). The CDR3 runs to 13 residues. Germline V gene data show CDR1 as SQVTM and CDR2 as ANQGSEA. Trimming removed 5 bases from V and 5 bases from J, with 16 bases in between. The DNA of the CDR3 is TGCAGCGTTCAAAAGTGGGGGGATCACGAGCAGTACTTC. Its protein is CSVQKWGDHEQYF.

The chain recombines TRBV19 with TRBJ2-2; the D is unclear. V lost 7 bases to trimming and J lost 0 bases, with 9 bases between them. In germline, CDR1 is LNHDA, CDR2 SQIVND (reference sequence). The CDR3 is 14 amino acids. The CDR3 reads CASMRTSNTGELFF. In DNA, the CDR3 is TGTGCCAGTATGAGAACTTCGAACACCGGGGAGCTGTTTTTT.

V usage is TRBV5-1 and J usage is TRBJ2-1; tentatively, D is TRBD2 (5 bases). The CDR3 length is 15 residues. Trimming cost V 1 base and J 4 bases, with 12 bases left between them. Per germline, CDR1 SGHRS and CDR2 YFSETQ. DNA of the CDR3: TGCGCCAGCAGCTTGTTTAGCGAAAGTTACAATGAGCAGTTCTTC. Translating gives CASSLFSESYNEQFF.

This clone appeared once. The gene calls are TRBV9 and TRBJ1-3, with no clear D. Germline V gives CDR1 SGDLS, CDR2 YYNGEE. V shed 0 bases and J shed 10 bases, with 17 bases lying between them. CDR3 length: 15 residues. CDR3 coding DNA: TGTGCCAGCAGCGTAGGCGCGGCCAGAGGAGGAACCATATATTTT. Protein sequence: CASSVGAARGGTIYF.

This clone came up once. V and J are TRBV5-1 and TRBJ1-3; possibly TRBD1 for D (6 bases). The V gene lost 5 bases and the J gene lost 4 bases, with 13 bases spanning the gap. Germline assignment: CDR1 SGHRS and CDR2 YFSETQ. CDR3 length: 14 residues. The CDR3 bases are TGCGCCAGCAGTGCCGGGGGCCAGGGAAACACCATATATTTT. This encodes CASSAGGQGNTIYF.

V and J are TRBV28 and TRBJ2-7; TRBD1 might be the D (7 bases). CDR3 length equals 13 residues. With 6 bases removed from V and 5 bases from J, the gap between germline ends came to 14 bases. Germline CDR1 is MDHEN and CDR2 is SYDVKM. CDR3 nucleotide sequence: TGTGCCAGCAGCCCCCAGGGGGGAAACGAGCAGTACTTC. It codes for CASSPQGGNEQYF. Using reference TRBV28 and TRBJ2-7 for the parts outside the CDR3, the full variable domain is DVKVTQSSRYLVKRTGEKVFLECVQDMDHENMFWYRQDPGLGLRLIYFSYDVKMKEKGDIPEGYSVSREKKERFSLILESASTNQTSMYLCASSPQGGNEQYFGPGTRLTVT.

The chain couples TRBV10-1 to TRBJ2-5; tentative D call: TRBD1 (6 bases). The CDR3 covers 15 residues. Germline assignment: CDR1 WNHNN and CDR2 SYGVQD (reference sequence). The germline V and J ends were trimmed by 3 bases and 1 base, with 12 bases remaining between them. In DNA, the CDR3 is TGCGCCAGCAGTGAAGGACAGAACCTCCAAGAGACCCAGTACTTC. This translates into CASSEGQNLQETQYF.

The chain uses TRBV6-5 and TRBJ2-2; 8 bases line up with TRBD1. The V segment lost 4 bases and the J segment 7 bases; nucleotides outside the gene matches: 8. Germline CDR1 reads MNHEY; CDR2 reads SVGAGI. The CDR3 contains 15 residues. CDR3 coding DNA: TGTGCCAGCAGTTCACCGGACAGGGTGAGCGGGGAGCTGTTTTTT. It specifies CASSSPDRVSGELFF.

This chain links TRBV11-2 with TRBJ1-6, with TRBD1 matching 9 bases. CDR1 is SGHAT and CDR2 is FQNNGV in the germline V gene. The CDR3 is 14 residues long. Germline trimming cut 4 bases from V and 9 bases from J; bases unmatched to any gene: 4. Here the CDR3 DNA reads TGTGCCAGCAGCTCGACAGGGGGGGGTTCACCCCTCCACTTT. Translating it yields CASSSTGGGSPLHF.

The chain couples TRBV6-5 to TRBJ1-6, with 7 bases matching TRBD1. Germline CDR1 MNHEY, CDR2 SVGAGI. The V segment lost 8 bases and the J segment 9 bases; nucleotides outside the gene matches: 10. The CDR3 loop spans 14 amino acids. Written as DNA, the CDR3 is TGTGCCAGCCGGCCGGACAGGCCGGCTTCACCCCTCCACTTT. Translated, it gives CASRPDRPASPLHF.

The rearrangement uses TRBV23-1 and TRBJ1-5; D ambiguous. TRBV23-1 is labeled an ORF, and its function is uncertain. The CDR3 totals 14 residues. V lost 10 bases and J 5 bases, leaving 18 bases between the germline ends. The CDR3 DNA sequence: TGCGCCACCCCCTTTCGGGAGAACGATCAGCCCCAGCATTTT. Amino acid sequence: CATPFRENDQPQHF.

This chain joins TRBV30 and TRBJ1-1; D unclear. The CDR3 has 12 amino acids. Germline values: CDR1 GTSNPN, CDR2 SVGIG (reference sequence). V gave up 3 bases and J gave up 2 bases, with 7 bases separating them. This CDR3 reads CAWRGLNTEAFF. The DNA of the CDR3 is TGTGCCTGGAGAGGTCTAAACACTGAAGCTTTCTTT.

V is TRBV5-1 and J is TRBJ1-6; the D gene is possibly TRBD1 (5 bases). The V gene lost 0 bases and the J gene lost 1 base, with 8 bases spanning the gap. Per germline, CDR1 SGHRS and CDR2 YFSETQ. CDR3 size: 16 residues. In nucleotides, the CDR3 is TGCGCCAGCAGCTTGGATCGGGGGTCCTATAATTCACCCCTCCACTTT. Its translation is CASSLDRGSYNSPLHF.

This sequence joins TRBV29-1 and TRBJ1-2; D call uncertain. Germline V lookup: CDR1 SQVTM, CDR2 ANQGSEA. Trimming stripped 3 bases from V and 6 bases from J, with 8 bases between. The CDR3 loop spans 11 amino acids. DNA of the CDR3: TGCAGCGTTGACTTTTTTCATGGCTACACCTTC. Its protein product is CSVDFFHGYTF.

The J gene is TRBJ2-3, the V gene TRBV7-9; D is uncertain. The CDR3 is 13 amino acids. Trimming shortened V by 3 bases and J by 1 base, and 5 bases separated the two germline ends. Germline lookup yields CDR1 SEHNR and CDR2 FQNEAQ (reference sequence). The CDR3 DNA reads TGTGCCAGCAGCTTTAGGGGCACAGATACGCAGTATTTT. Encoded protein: CASSFRGTDTQYF.

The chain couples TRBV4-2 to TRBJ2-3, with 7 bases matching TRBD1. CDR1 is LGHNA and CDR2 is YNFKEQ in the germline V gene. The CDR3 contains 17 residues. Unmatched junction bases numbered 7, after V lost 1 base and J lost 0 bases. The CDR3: CASSQGSQGQSTDTQYF. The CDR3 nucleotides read TGTGCCAGCAGCCAAGGGAGTCAGGGACAGAGCACAGATACGCAGTATTTT.

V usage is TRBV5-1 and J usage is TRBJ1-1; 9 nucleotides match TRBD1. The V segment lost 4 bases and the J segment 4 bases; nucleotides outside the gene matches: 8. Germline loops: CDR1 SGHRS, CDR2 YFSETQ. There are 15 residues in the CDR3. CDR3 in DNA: TGCGCCAGCAGCAAAGGACAGGGGCCCATCACTGAAGCTTTCTTT. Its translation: CASSKGQGPITEAFF.

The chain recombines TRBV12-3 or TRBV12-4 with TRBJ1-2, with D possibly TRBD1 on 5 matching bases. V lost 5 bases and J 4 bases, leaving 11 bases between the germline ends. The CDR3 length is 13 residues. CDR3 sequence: CASSRQKLYGYTF. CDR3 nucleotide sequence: TGTGCCAGCAGTAGACAGAAACTCTATGGCTACACCTTC.

CDR3 region: CASSQDRGHYGYTF. The CDR3 coding sequence is TGTGCCAGCAGCCAGGACAGGGGGCACTATGGCTACACCTTC. The V and J genes are TRBV5-6 and TRBJ1-2, with 11 nucleotides matching TRBD1. CDR3 size: 14 residues. Unmatched junction bases numbered 2, after V lost 4 bases and J lost 3 bases. In germline, CDR1 is SGHDT, CDR2 YYEEEE.

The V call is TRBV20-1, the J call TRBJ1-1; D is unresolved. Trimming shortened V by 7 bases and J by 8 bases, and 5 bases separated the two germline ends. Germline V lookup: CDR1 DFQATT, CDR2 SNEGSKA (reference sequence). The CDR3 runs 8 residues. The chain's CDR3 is CSVSEAFF. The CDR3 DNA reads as TGCAGTGTGTCCGAAGCTTTCTTT.

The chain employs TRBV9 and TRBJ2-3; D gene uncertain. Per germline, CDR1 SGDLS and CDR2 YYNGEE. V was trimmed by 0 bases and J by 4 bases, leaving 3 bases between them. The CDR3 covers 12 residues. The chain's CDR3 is CASSVDSDTQYF. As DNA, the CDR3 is TGTGCCAGCAGCGTAGATTCAGATACGCAGTATTTT.

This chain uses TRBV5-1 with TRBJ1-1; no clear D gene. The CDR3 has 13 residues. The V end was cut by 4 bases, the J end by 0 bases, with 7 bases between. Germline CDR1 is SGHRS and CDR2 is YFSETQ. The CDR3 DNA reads TGCGCCAGCAGCGGCACAGTGAACACTGAAGCTTTCTTT. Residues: CASSGTVNTEAFF.

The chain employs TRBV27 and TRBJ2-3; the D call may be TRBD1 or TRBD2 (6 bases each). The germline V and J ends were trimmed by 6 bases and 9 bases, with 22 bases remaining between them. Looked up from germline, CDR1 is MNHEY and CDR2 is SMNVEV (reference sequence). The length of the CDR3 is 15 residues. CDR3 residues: CASRIRDGGAVTQYF. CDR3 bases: TGTGCCAGCAGGATACGGGACGGGGGCGCAGTGACGCAGTATTTT.